The 31 T cell receptor beta chains below come from one sample, sequenced in a study of identical twins. MiXCR, applied by TCRdb to the 5' RACE reads, yields one record per CDR3 protein. Of 200,000 to 250,000 distinct CDR3 sequences listed, roughly 10% are singletons. The sample comprised memory T cells sorted from blood. These receptors were obtained from a man between 45 and 60 years old in good health.

This clonotype was detected many times. The V call is TRBV6-2 or TRBV6-3, the J call TRBJ1-2; 7 bases align to TRBD1. Trimming took 7 bases from V and 4 from J; bases not matched to a gene: 6. Germline V lookup: CDR1 MNHEY, CDR2 SVGEGT. The CDR3 has 13 residues. CDR3 sequence: CASTRDSSYGYTF. Here the CDR3 DNA reads TGTGCCAGCACCCGGGACAGTTCCTATGGCTACACCTTC.

This clonotype came up many times. The rearrangement joins TRBV2 to TRBJ1-1; 11 positions agree with TRBD1. Germline V CDR1 and CDR2: SNHLY, FYNNEI. The J segment lost 9 bases and the V segment lost 6 bases, leaving 9 bases of the junction unmatched. CDR3 length equals 14 residues. The DNA of the CDR3 is TGTGCCAGCAGAACGGGACAGGGGGTAAGGAAAGCTTTCTTT. Translation: CASRTGQGVRKAFF.

This clonotype was recorded a few times. The V and J genes are TRBV11-2 and TRBJ2-1; 11 nucleotides line up with TRBD2. From germline, CDR1 is SGHAT and CDR2 FQNNGV. The CDR3 consists of 15 residues. V lost 5 bases to trimming and J lost 9 bases; unmatched junction nucleotides: 9. CDR3 sequence (DNA): TGTGCCAGCAGCGGGTCTAGCGGGGGGTCGGGTGAGCAGTTCTTC. Protein product: CASSGSSGGSGEQFF.

This clonotype showed up many times. The V call is TRBV20-1, the J call TRBJ2-1, with TRBD2 matching 7 bases. CDR3 length: 16 residues. The junction had 16 bases not matched to a gene; V was cut back by 4 bases and J by 7 bases. From germline, CDR1 is DFQATT and CDR2 SNEGSKA (reference sequence). The CDR3 bases are TGCAGTGCTATCTCAACCCGGGGGACTATTCGAAATGAGCAGTTCTTC. It yields the protein CSAISTRGTIRNEQFF.

The chain couples TRBV29-1 to TRBJ2-3; 11 positions match TRBD2. The CDR3 consists of 14 residues. Trimming cost V 6 bases and J 6 bases; bases outside gene matches: 8. Germline assignment: CDR1 SQVTM and CDR2 ANQGSEA. In DNA form, the CDR3 reads TGCAGCGTCACGACTAGCGGGGTGGGGGATACGCAGTATTTT. This encodes CSVTTSGVGDTQYF.

The chain uses TRBV5-1 and TRBJ1-4, with D tentatively TRBD1 (6 bases). From germline, CDR1 is SGHRS and CDR2 YFSETQ. Trimming shortened V by 5 bases and J by 4 bases, and 15 bases separated the two germline ends. The CDR3 is 15 amino acids. CDR3 nucleotides: TGCGCCAGCAGGGGCCGGGACACGGGTAATGAAAAACTGTTTTTT. It translates to CASRGRDTGNEKLFF.

This clonotype was counted a few times. The rearrangement uses TRBV5-5 and TRBJ2-1; D remains unclear. Germline loops: CDR1 SGHKS, CDR2 YYEKEE (reference sequence). Deletions cut 1 base from V and 9 bases from J, with 8 bases between. The CDR3 covers 12 residues. CDR3 DNA sequence: TGTGCCAGCAGCTTGAATTCGGTTGAGCAGTTCTTC. This sequence encodes CASSLNSVEQFF.

V is TRBV12-3 or TRBV12-4 and J is TRBJ1-2, with 7 bases fitting TRBD1. V trimming: 6 bases; J trimming: 5 bases; junction bases outside the gene matches: 6. This CDR3 is built from 13 residues. CDR3 protein: CASRSPTGYGYTF. CDR3 nucleotides: TGTGCCAGCAGATCCCCGACAGGGTATGGCTACACCTTC.

This clonotype has a handful of counts. As DNA, the CDR3 is TGCGCCAGCAGCGACAGGGAGGACTTGGAGACCCAGTACTTC. Translating it yields CASSDREDLETQYF. The V and J genes are TRBV10-2 and TRBJ2-5; a weak D match, TRBD1 (7 bases). CDR3 size: 14 residues. CDR1 is WSHSY and CDR2 is SAAADI in the germline V gene. Trimming took off 6 bases at V and 5 bases at J, with 16 bases between the two ends.

This clonotype was found many times. The chain employs TRBV12-3 or TRBV12-4 and TRBJ2-3, with D maybe TRBD2 (5 bases). V shed 6 bases and J shed 1 base, with 8 bases lying between them. The CDR3 is 13 amino acids. The CDR3 DNA reads as TGTGCCAGCAGCCGGACTCGCACAGATACGCAGTATTTT. It codes for CASSRTRTDTQYF.

This clonotype was recorded many times. This chain links TRBV7-2 with TRBJ2-1; 13 bases match TRBD2. Trimming cost V 6 bases and J 1 base; bases outside gene matches: 6. The CDR3 length is 17 residues. Per germline, CDR1 SGHTA and CDR2 FQGNSA. The chain's CDR3 is CASRPGGLAGSYNEQFF. CDR3 DNA sequence: TGTGCCAGCAGACCCGGGGGACTAGCGGGGTCCTACAATGAGCAGTTCTTC.

This clonotype showed up many times. CDR3: CASSYPTPGLAESTDTQYF. The CDR3 bases are TGTGCCAGCAGTTACCCTACGCCGGGACTAGCGGAAAGCACAGATACGCAGTATTTT. The chain carries TRBV11-2 and TRBJ2-3, with TRBD2 matching 11 bases. This CDR3 comprises 19 residues. V lost 6 bases, J lost 0 bases, and 14 bases stayed unmatched. Per germline, CDR1 SGHAT and CDR2 FQNNGV.

The chain joins TRBV6-2 or TRBV6-3 to TRBJ2-7; 12 positions agree with TRBD2. With 5 bases clipped from V and 6 bases from J, the junction kept 8 bases outside the gene matches. The CDR3 spans 15 residues. Germline CDR1 reads MNHEY; CDR2 reads SVGEGT. CDR3 residues: CASSRTSGERREQYF. Here the CDR3 DNA reads TGTGCCAGCAGTCGGACTAGCGGGGAAAGGCGCGAGCAGTACTTC.

The rearrangement joins TRBV2 to TRBJ1-4; D uncertain. Germline V lookup: CDR1 SNHLY, CDR2 FYNNEI. This CDR3 has 14 amino acids. Trimming pared 6 bases from V and 7 bases from J, leaving 15 bases between. The CDR3 here is CASRYTGGSEKLFF. Written as DNA, the CDR3 is TGTGCCAGCAGATATACTGGTGGGAGTGAAAAACTGTTTTTT.

At least ten counts were recorded for this clonotype. The genes are TRBV7-2 and TRBJ2-3, with D maybe TRBD1 (6 bases). V was shortened by 4 bases and J by 6 bases, with 11 bases between the two germline ends. CDR1 SGHTA and CDR2 FQGNSA come from the germline V gene. The CDR3 consists of 13 residues. In DNA, the CDR3 is TGTGCCAGCAGCTCTTCGCAGGGGGATACGCAGTATTTT. This gives the protein CASSSSQGDTQYF.

Concerning this clonotype: A single base separates this from a much larger clone, so it may be a read error. V and J are TRBV7-2 and TRBJ2-1; no clear D. This CDR3 is built from 11 residues. The germline V gene encodes CDR1 SGHTA and CDR2 FQGNSA. Trimming removed 3 bases from V and 7 bases from J, with 4 bases in between. The CDR3 DNA follows: TGTGCCAGCAGCTTTGTTAATGAGCAGTTCTTC. Protein sequence: CASSFVNEQFF.

This clonotype was seen many times. The rearrangement links TRBV12-3 or TRBV12-4 to TRBJ1-1; a possible D gene is TRBD1 (6 bases). This CDR3 is built from 13 residues. V was cut by 2 bases and J by 3 bases, with 7 bases left in between. DNA for the CDR3: TGTGCCAGCAGTTTAAACAGGGACACTGAAGCTTTCTTT. Amino acids: CASSLNRDTEAFF.

The CDR3 spells CSARRIQDNYGYTF. CDR3 DNA: TGCAGTGCTAGAAGAATACAGGATAACTATGGCTACACCTTC. The chain joins TRBV20-1 to TRBJ1-2; possible D gene TRBD1, 5 bases. CDR1 is DFQATT and CDR2 is SNEGSKA in the germline V gene (reference sequence). The ends were cut back, 2 bases at V and 1 base at J, with 11 bases in the middle. The CDR3 extends over 14 amino acids.

V and J are TRBV27 and TRBJ1-1; TRBD1 agrees at 7 bases. CDR1 MNHEY and CDR2 SMNVEV come from the germline V gene (reference sequence). CDR3 length: 14 residues. V dropped 5 bases and J dropped 4; count of bases not matched to a gene: 7. The CDR3 DNA reads TGTGCCAGCAGTCCTCAGGGGGATGGCACTGAAGCTTTCTTT. This sequence encodes CASSPQGDGTEAFF.

CDR3 residues: CSVLQSNTEAFF. Written as DNA, the CDR3 is TGCAGCGTTTTACAGAGCAACACTGAAGCTTTCTTT. The chain carries TRBV29-1 and TRBJ1-1; D not resolved. Trimming removed 5 bases at V and 2 bases at J, with 9 bases between. This CDR3 is 12 amino acids long. Germline V gene sequence: CDR1 SQVTM, CDR2 ANQGSEA.

This clonotype was recorded many times. This chain connects TRBV4-1 to TRBJ2-3; TRBD1 aligns across 8 bases. Trimming removed 0 bases from V and 5 bases from J; junction bases left unmatched: 7. The CDR3 is made up of 16 amino acids. Germline-derived CDR1 and CDR2 are MGHRA and YSYEKL. The DNA for the CDR3 is TGCGCCAGCAGCCAAGAAATCTCCGGGACAGGAGATACGCAGTATTTT. Translating gives CASSQEISGTGDTQYF.

This clonotype has at least ten counts. The chain is built from TRBV9 and TRBJ2-7; 8 bases fit TRBD1. V lost 0 bases and J lost 5; bases outside the gene matches: 4. Germline CDR1 is SGDLS and CDR2 is YYNGEE. The CDR3 has 14 amino acids. CDR3 in DNA: TGTGCCAGCAGCGTAGGCCCGACAGGGGACGAGCAGTACTTC. This codes for CASSVGPTGDEQYF.

This clonotype has a count of ten or more. The V gene is TRBV2, the J gene TRBJ2-1; 8 positions agree with TRBD1. With 3 bases clipped from V and 8 bases from J, the junction kept 6 bases outside the gene matches. The CDR3 is 14 amino acids. Germline V gene data show CDR1 as SNHLY and CDR2 as FYNNEI. As DNA, the CDR3 is TGTGCCAGCAGTGAGAGACAGGGGCAGGATGAGCAGTTCTTC. As protein: CASSERQGQDEQFF.

This clonotype was found many times. The rearrangement uses TRBV12-3 or TRBV12-4 and TRBJ1-2, with D possibly TRBD1 on 6 matching bases. This CDR3 has 13 amino acids. The V end lost 6 bases, the J end lost 2 bases, and 10 bases lay between the germline ends. Here the CDR3 reads CASRVDSNYGYTF. The CDR3 region has the DNA TGTGCCAGCAGGGTGGACAGCAACTATGGCTACACCTTC.

This clonotype has a count of ten or more. The chain recombines TRBV11-2 with TRBJ2-1; a weak D match, TRBD1 (6 bases). Germline values: CDR1 SGHAT, CDR2 FQNNGV. Deletions cut 5 bases from V and 3 bases from J, with 17 bases between. The CDR3 spans 16 residues. The CDR3 loop is CASSLRTEPNYNEQFF. The DNA of the CDR3 is TGTGCCAGCAGCCTCCGGACAGAGCCGAACTACAATGAGCAGTTCTTC. The entire variable domain, with the rest obtained from reference TRBV11-2 and TRBJ2-1, is as follows: EAGVAQSPRYKIIEKRQSVAFWCNPISGHATLYWYQQILGQGPKLLIQFQNNGVVDDSQLPKDRFSAERLKGVDSTLKIQPAKLEDSAVYLCASSLRTEPNYNEQFFGPGTRLTVL.

This clonotype appeared many times. The V call is TRBV25-1, the J call TRBJ1-4, with TRBD1 as a possible D gene (5 bases). The germline V gene encodes CDR1 MGHDK and CDR2 SYGVNS. V was clipped by 5 bases and J by 5 bases, with 18 bases between them. The CDR3 spans 16 residues. For the CDR3, the DNA is TGTGCCAGCAGTCCCCACCAGGCAGGGCAAAATGAAAAACTGTTTTTT. Translated: CASSPHQAGQNEKLFF.

This clonotype was detected many times. The V and J genes are TRBV29-1 and TRBJ2-5, with a tentative D call TRBD2 (5 bases). Germline values: CDR1 SQVTM, CDR2 ANQGSEA. CDR3 length equals 11 residues. Trimming cost V 3 bases and J 6 bases, with 8 bases left between them. The CDR3 reads CSVDGGQTQYF. The CDR3 nucleotides read TGCAGCGTTGATGGAGGCCAGACCCAGTACTTC.

V is TRBV2 and J is TRBJ2-3; 9 positions agree with TRBD2. Trimming took 10 bases from V and 2 from J; bases not matched to a gene: 10. Germline assignment: CDR1 SNHLY and CDR2 FYNNEI. CDR3 length equals 15 residues. The CDR3 region has the DNA TGTGCCATCCGACAAGCGGGGGGCTACACAGATACGCAGTATTTT. Its protein product is CAIRQAGGYTDTQYF. Full variable domain (rest looked up from reference TRBV2 and TRBJ2-3): EPEVTQTPSHQVTQMGQEVILRCVPISNHLYFYWYRQILGQKVEFLVSFYNNEISEKSEIFDDQFSVERPDGSNFTLKIRSTKLEDSAMYFCAIRQAGGYTDTQYFGPGTRLTVL.

V gene TRBV15 combines with J gene TRBJ2-1; 13 bases map to TRBD2. CDR3 size: 17 residues. Trimming removed 3 bases from V and 9 bases from J; junction bases left unmatched: 11. Per germline, CDR1 LNHNV and CDR2 YYDKDF (reference sequence). The CDR3 DNA reads as TGTGCCACCAGCAGTAGGACTAGCGGGAGCAGGCGTCCTGAGCAGTTCTTC. The encoded protein is CATSSRTSGSRRPEQFF.

This clonotype occurred a few times. This chain links TRBV24-1 with TRBJ2-3, with D perhaps matching TRBD1 (5 bases). V lost 8 bases and J 6 bases, leaving 17 bases between the germline ends. The CDR3 totals 14 residues. Germline values: CDR1 KGHDR, CDR2 SFDVKD. CDR3: CATIPRGAWDTQYF. CDR3 nucleotide sequence: TGTGCCACCATCCCCCGTGGGGCTTGGGATACGCAGTATTTT.

This clonotype was observed at least ten times. The V call is TRBV12-3 or TRBV12-4, the J call TRBJ2-2; weak D call: TRBD2 (6 bases). Trimming removed 3 bases from V and 0 bases from J, with 17 bases in between. The CDR3 length is 18 residues. CDR3 DNA: TGTGCCAGCAGTTTGGACGCCTGGGACTTCTCGAACACCGGGGAGCTGTTTTTT. Translating gives CASSLDAWDFSNTGELFF.